These T cell receptor beta chains were read from a single sample in a study of blood T cell repertoires in COVID-19. Some clones are missing from TCRdb's copy, which holds only in-frame ones; the method was immunoSEQ multiplex PCR. The sample carries 200,000 to 300,000 clones, 80% to 95% recorded once. The sample consisted of peripheral blood. The source of these receptors is a man aged 25 to 45 with COVID-19, enrolled during active disease. Each CDR3 is given with its conserved first and last residue. The D gene is left open where the match is weak. Some rows mark clone size as missing; the rest say once, few, many or name a class of expanded clone.

size: .
D: TRBD1
J: TRBJ2-5
V: TRBV6-5
DNA: TGTGCCAGCAGTCCGACAGGGAAAGAGACCCAGTACTTC
CDR3: CASSPTGKETQYF

size: .
D: .
J: TRBJ1-1
V: TRBV18
DNA: TGTGCCAGCTCCCTTGAGGGACAGAACACTGAAGCTTTCTTT
CDR3: CASSLEGQNTEAFF

size: .
D: TRBD1
J: TRBJ2-2
V: TRBV19
DNA: TGTGCCAGTAGCAAAGGACAGGGGCTCACCGGGGAGCTGTTTTTT
CDR3: CASSKGQGLTGELFF

size: .
D: .
J: TRBJ2-7
V: TRBV9
DNA: TGTGCCAGCAGCCCAGAACCACAGGGTTACGAGCAGTACTTC
CDR3: CASSPEPQGYEQYF

size: .
D: TRBD1
J: TRBJ1-2
V: TRBV5-1
DNA: TGCGCCAGCAGCGGGACAGGGAGGAACTATGGCTACACCTTC
CDR3: CASSGTGRNYGYTF

size: .
D: TRBD1
J: TRBJ1-1
V: TRBV13
DNA: TGTGCCAGCAGCTTATTTGGGACAGTCATTGAAGCTTTCTTT
CDR3: CASSLFGTVIEAFF

size: .
D: TRBD1
J: TRBJ1-2
V: TRBV6-5
DNA: TGTGCCAGCAGTTACCCGAGGGCAGGGGGCGCGATAGGCTACACCTTC
CDR3: CASSYPRAGGAIGYTF

size: .
D: .
J: TRBJ1-1
V: TRBV6-1
DNA: TGTGCCAGCAGTGAAGCGCGGTGGGTCACTGAAGCTTTCTTT
CDR3: CASSEARWVTEAFF

size: .
D: TRBD1
J: TRBJ2-5
V: TRBV5-1
DNA: TGCGCCAGCAGCTTGGCTTCGGACAGGGGAGAGACCCAGTACTTC
CDR3: CASSLASDRGETQYF

size: .
D: .
J: TRBJ1-2
V: TRBV12-3/TRBV12-4
DNA: TGTGCCAGCAGGGGGAGGGGAGGCTACACCTTC
CDR3: CASRGRGGYTF

size: .
D: .
J: TRBJ1-2
V: TRBV18
DNA: TGTGCCAGCTCATCCACAGGGAGGGAAGACTTC
CDR3: CASSSTGREDF

size: once
D: TRBD1
J: TRBJ1-1
V: TRBV3-1/TRBV3-2
DNA: TGTGCCAGCAGCCCCTATCAGGGGGGTCTTCAAGCTTTCTTT
CDR3: CASSPYQGGLQAFF

size: .
D: .
J: TRBJ1-5
V: TRBV4-1
DNA: TGCGCCAGCAGTCCGGAGGGCAATCAGCCCCAGCATTTT
CDR3: CASSPEGNQPQHF

size: .
D: .
J: TRBJ2-7
V: TRBV11-2
DNA: TGTGCCAGCAGCTCCCGCGTCGGGGAGGAGCAGTACTTC
CDR3: CASSSRVGEEQYF

size: .
D: .
J: TRBJ1-5
V: TRBV18
DNA: TGTGCCAGCTCACTTGGGGCCCAGAATCAGCCCCAGCATTTT
CDR3: CASSLGAQNQPQHF

size: once
D: .
J: TRBJ2-1
V: TRBV29-1
DNA: TGCAGCGTTGGGCAGTACAATGAGCAGTTCTTC
CDR3: CSVGQYNEQFF

size: .
D: .
J: TRBJ1-1
V: TRBV2
DNA: TGTGCCAGCAGTACTCACTATGAAGCTTTCTTT
CDR3: CASSTHYEAFF

size: .
D: TRBD1
J: TRBJ1-1
V: TRBV7-3
DNA: TGTGCCAGCAGCGCCGGACAGGCGCCCACTGAAGCTTTCTTT
CDR3: CASSAGQAPTEAFF

size: .
D: TRBD1
J: TRBJ1-1
V: TRBV18
DNA: TGTGCCAGCTCACCGCGGGACAGGGAGGGAACTGAAGCTTTCTTT
CDR3: CASSPRDREGTEAFF

size: .
D: .
J: TRBJ2-6
V: TRBV11-2
DNA: TGTGCCAGCAGCTTAATTTCAGATTCCTCTGGGGCCAACGTCCTGACTTTC
CDR3: CASSLISDSSGANVLTF

size: once
D: .
J: TRBJ1-5
V: TRBV12-3/TRBV12-4
DNA: TGTGCCAGCAGTTTATCGCGGAATCAGCCCCAGCATTTT
CDR3: CASSLSRNQPQHF

size: .
D: .
J: TRBJ1-2
V: TRBV2
DNA: TGTGCCAGCAGTGGAGAGATCTATGGCTACACCTTC
CDR3: CASSGEIYGYTF

size: once
D: .
J: TRBJ2-7
V: TRBV24-1
DNA: TGTGCCACCAGTGACCCTGGGTCGGGGGAGCAGTACTTC
CDR3: CATSDPGSGEQYF

size: .
D: TRBD2
J: TRBJ2-5
V: TRBV5-1
DNA: TGCGCCAGCAGCTTGGGGACTAGCGGGGGGCCGCAGACCCAGTACTTC
CDR3: CASSLGTSGGPQTQYF

size: .
D: TRBD1
J: TRBJ1-4
V: TRBV5-5
DNA: TGTGCCAGCAGCTTGGAGGGGACAGGGGGCGAAAAACTGTTTTTT
CDR3: CASSLEGTGGEKLFF

size: .
D: .
J: TRBJ1-3
V: TRBV5-1
DNA: TGCGCCAGCAGCCCAGGGTTGTCTGGAAACACCATATATTTT
CDR3: CASSPGLSGNTIYF

size: .
D: TRBD1
J: TRBJ2-3
V: TRBV5-4
DNA: TGTGCCAGCAGTCTAGGGGGCGGCACAGATACGCAGTATTTT
CDR3: CASSLGGGTDTQYF

size: .
D: TRBD2
J: TRBJ2-2
V: TRBV7-9
DNA: TGTGCCAGCAGCCCCTGGGGGGGACGGTTCACCGGGGAGCTGTTTTTT
CDR3: CASSPWGGRFTGELFF

size: .
D: .
J: TRBJ2-1
V: TRBV3-1/TRBV3-2
DNA: TGTGCCAGCAGCCAAGATTCACGGCAGGGGGGCAGTATCTTC
CDR3: CASSQDSRQGGSIF

size: .
D: TRBD2
J: TRBJ2-2
V: TRBV3-1/TRBV3-2
DNA: TGTGCCAGCAGCCCGCTGCCCGGGGGGGCGAGAACCGGGGAGCTGTTTTTT
CDR3: CASSPLPGGARTGELFF

size: .
D: .
J: TRBJ1-5
V: TRBV30
DNA: TGTGCCTGGAGTCCGGGGGATAGCAATCAGCCCCAGCATTTT
CDR3: CAWSPGDSNQPQHF

size: once
D: TRBD1
J: TRBJ1-2
V: TRBV9
DNA: TGTGCCAGCAGCGTAGAAGGACAGGGGCTAGGAGGCTACACCTTC
CDR3: CASSVEGQGLGGYTF

size: .
D: TRBD2
J: TRBJ2-5
V: TRBV5-1
DNA: TGCGCCAGCAGCTTGTCCCCTAGCGGGGGGTGGGAAGAGACCCAGTACTTC
CDR3: CASSLSPSGGWEETQYF

size: .
D: .
J: TRBJ1-1
V: TRBV5-6
DNA: TGTGCCAGCAGCCCGACAGCCAACTCTGAAGCTTTCTTT
CDR3: CASSPTANSEAFF

size: .
D: TRBD1
J: TRBJ1-3
V: TRBV5-1
DNA: TGCGCCAGCAGCTCAAGGACAGGGGGCTCTGGAAACACCATATATTTT
CDR3: CASSSRTGGSGNTIYF

size: .
D: TRBD1
J: TRBJ1-1
V: TRBV5-5
DNA: TGTGCCAGCAGCCGACAGGGAAGGACTGAAGCTTTCTTT
CDR3: CASSRQGRTEAFF

size: .
D: .
J: TRBJ1-4
V: TRBV6-6
DNA: TGTGCCAGCAGTTACACGGGGAGCAATGAAAAACTGTTTTTT
CDR3: CASSYTGSNEKLFF

size: .
D: .
J: TRBJ1-1
V: TRBV5-1
DNA: TGCGCCAGCAGCTTGGTCTCAGGGAGGGGTATGAACACTGAAGCTTTCTTT
CDR3: CASSLVSGRGMNTEAFF

size: .
D: .
J: TRBJ1-1
V: TRBV3-1/TRBV3-2
DNA: TGTGCCAGCAGCCAAGGGAGGGGCACTGAAGCTTTCTTT
CDR3: CASSQGRGTEAFF

size: .
D: TRBD2
J: TRBJ2-5
V: TRBV5-4
DNA: TGTGCCAGCAGCGTTAGCGGGGCATTCCAAGAGACCCAGTACTTC
CDR3: CASSVSGAFQETQYF

size: once
D: .
J: TRBJ1-2
V: TRBV6-1
DNA: TGTGCCAGCAGTGACAGGGATAGACCTAACTATGGCTACACCTTC
CDR3: CASSDRDRPNYGYTF

size: .
D: TRBD1
J: TRBJ1-2
V: TRBV27
DNA: TGTGCCAGCAGTTTATCCCCGACAGGGGGCTTTGTTGGCTACACCTTC
CDR3: CASSLSPTGGFVGYTF

size: .
D: TRBD1
J: TRBJ2-3
V: TRBV19
DNA: TGTGCCAGTACTGACAGGGGGTTCAGCACAGATACGCAGTATTTT
CDR3: CASTDRGFSTDTQYF

size: .
D: TRBD1
J: TRBJ1-2
V: TRBV7-9
DNA: TGTGCCAGCAGCATACAGGGGGTGAACTATGGCTACACCTTC
CDR3: CASSIQGVNYGYTF